This entry lists 31 T cell receptor beta chains sequenced from one sample in a study of radiation and T cells in renal cell carcinoma. Sequencing used immunoSEQ multiplex PCR; TCRdb keeps in-frame clones, though not all of them. The table lists 150,000 to 160,000 clones, about 87% of them singletons, with 10% to 15% in the top ten. Time point indicated: blood 2 weeks post-SBRT. Treatment specified: 15 Gy SBRT to primary tumor, nephrectomy 4 weeks later. The sample consisted of blood, taken from a patient whose treatment included radiotherapy and nephrectomy. These receptors were collected from a woman aged 45-60 years with renal cell carcinoma.

The rearrangement links TRBV6-1 to TRBJ2-3; 10 nucleotides match TRBD2. From germline, CDR1 is MNHNS and CDR2 SASEGT. The CDR3 loop spans 15 amino acids. V was pared by 5 bases and J by 3 bases, with 5 bases of the junction left unmatched. This CDR3 is CASSPGLAETDTQYF. The CDR3 region has the DNA TGTGCCAGCAGTCCCGGACTAGCGGAAACAGATACGCAGTATTTT.

This CDR3 is CSAFRYGYTF. CDR3 coding DNA: TGCAGTGCCTTTCGCTATGGCTACACCTTC. The J gene is TRBJ1-2, the V gene TRBV20-1; D is unclear. V dropped 6 bases and J dropped 4 bases, with 6 bases sitting between them. This CDR3 contains 10 residues. Germline-derived CDR1 and CDR2 are DFQATT and SNEGSKA (reference sequence).

This clone appeared once. The chain joins TRBV6-1 to TRBJ1-5, with 10 bases aligning to TRBD1. Germline V gene data show CDR1 as MNHNS and CDR2 as SASEGT. The CDR3 length is 14 residues. Germline trimming cut 6 bases from V and 6 bases from J; bases unmatched to any gene: 5. CDR3 sequence (DNA): TGTGCCAGCAGACCAGGACAGGGGGGTCAGCCCCAGCATTTT. Protein sequence: CASRPGQGGQPQHF.

This clone was observed once. The chain recombines TRBV6-6 with TRBJ1-1; unclear D gene. The CDR3 is made up of 12 amino acids. Germline values: CDR1 MNHNY, CDR2 SVGAGI (reference sequence). Deletions cut 6 bases from V and 6 bases from J, with 11 bases between. CDR3 residues: CASSYLGAEAFF. The CDR3 bases are TGTGCCAGCAGCTACCTCGGCGCTGAAGCTTTCTTT.

This clone showed up just once. This rearrangement joins TRBV11-3 to TRBJ2-2, with 9 bases aligning to TRBD1. The junction had 4 bases not matched to a gene; V was cut back by 5 bases and J by 3 bases. Germline CDR1 is SGHNT and CDR2 is YENEEA. This CDR3 is built from 15 residues. CDR3 nucleotide sequence: TGTGCCAGCAGCCAGTGGACAGGGGACACCGGGGAGCTGTTTTTT. Its translation: CASSQWTGDTGELFF.

The chain has TRBV7-8 and TRBJ2-2, with a weak D call TRBD2 (6 bases). Germline V gene lookup returns CDR1 SGHVS and CDR2 FQNEAQ. The CDR3 length is 14 residues. Trimming took off 5 bases at V and 6 bases at J, with 13 bases between the two ends. Here the CDR3 reads CASSPRTSPGELFF. The DNA for the CDR3 is TGTGCCAGCAGCCCTCGTACTAGCCCCGGGGAGCTGTTTTTT. Drawing the rest from reference TRBV7-8 and TRBJ2-2, the complete variable domain is GAGVSQSPRYKVAKRGQDVALRCDPISGHVSLFWYQQALGQGPEFLTYFQNEAQLDKSGLPSDRFFAERPEGSVSTLKIQRTQQEDSAVYLCASSPRTSPGELFFGEGSRLTVL.

This chain connects TRBV9 to TRBJ2-1, with 7 bases that match TRBD1. J gave up 7 bases and V 0 bases, and 10 bases lay outside the gene matches. Per the germline V gene, CDR1 is SGDLS and CDR2 is YYNGEE. The CDR3 runs to 16 residues. The DNA of the CDR3 is TGTGCCAGCAGCGTAGGAGGCATTACAGGGGTGAATGAGCAGTTCTTC. Protein sequence: CASSVGGITGVNEQFF.

The gene calls are TRBV6-6 and TRBJ2-1; D gene unclear. Germline CDR1 reads MNHNY; CDR2 reads SVGAGI (reference sequence). With 4 bases removed from V and 5 bases from J, the gap between germline ends came to 6 bases. The CDR3 is made up of 12 amino acids. Here the CDR3 reads CASSFRDNEQFF. The CDR3 DNA reads TGTGCCAGCAGTTTTCGGGACAATGAGCAGTTCTTC.

On this clone: It is likely a read error, because the conserved phenylalanine at the end of the CDR3 is missing. Because the CDR3's place on the DNA is in doubt, the DNA is left out and the CDR3 is given as listed by TCRdb. The rearrangement links TRBV7-8 to TRBJ1-6; TRBD1 is the table's D call, not checked against the DNA. CDR1 is SGHVS, CDR2 FQNEAQ, per germline. The CDR3 length is 15 residues, termini included. The CDR3 is CASSPGVRVAVTPPL.

The rearrangement joins TRBV6-5 to TRBJ1-2; 9 bases are a match to TRBD1. This CDR3 is 15 amino acids long. CDR1 is MNHEY and CDR2 is SVGAGI in the germline V gene. J was trimmed by 2 bases and V by 6 bases; bases with no gene match: 7. CDR3 loop: CASRTGGAENYGYTF. The CDR3 region has the DNA TGTGCCAGCAGAACAGGGGGCGCGGAGAACTATGGCTACACCTTC.

V is TRBV7-8 and J is TRBJ2-7; TRBD2 aligns across 8 bases. The trim removed 0 bases at V and 4 bases at J, leaving 11 bases unmatched. The CDR3 extends over 17 amino acids. CDR1 is SGHVS, CDR2 FQNEAQ, per germline. CDR3 DNA: TGTGCCAGCAGCTTAGCACGGGGGGGAGGTAGTTTGTACGAGCAGTACTTC. As protein: CASSLARGGGSLYEQYF.

This sequence joins TRBV19 and TRBJ2-7; D tentatively fits TRBD1 or TRBD2 (5 bases each). The CDR3 spans 15 residues. Per the germline V gene, CDR1 is LNHDA and CDR2 is SQIVND (reference sequence). Trimming stripped 5 bases from V and 4 bases from J, with 18 bases between. For the CDR3, the DNA is TGTGCCAGTAGTGACATCCGGGACCGTATATACGAGCAGTACTTC. Its protein is CASSDIRDRIYEQYF. Using reference TRBV19 and TRBJ2-7 for the parts outside the CDR3, the full variable domain is DGGITQSPKYLFRKEGQNVTLSCEQNLNHDAMYWYRQDPGQGLRLIYYSQIVNDFQKGDIAEGYSVSREKKESFPLTVTSAQKNPTAFYLCASSDIRDRIYEQYFGPGTRLTVT.

CDR3 in amino acids: CASSYGGGITGELFF. As DNA, the CDR3 is TGTGCCAGCAGCTATGGCGGGGGAATCACCGGGGAGCTGTTTTTT. This chain joins TRBV5-5 and TRBJ2-2; 7 bases are shared with TRBD2. Germline V CDR1 and CDR2: SGHKS, YYEKEE (reference sequence). The CDR3 loop spans 15 amino acids. J lost 4 bases, V lost 3 bases, and 6 bases had no gene match.

The CDR3 here is CASSPMARQGAGYTF. The CDR3 nucleotides read TGTGCCAGTAGTCCCATGGCCCGGCAGGGGGCCGGCTACACCTTC. The V gene is TRBV19, the J gene TRBJ1-2; TRBD1 aligns across 8 bases. With 5 bases clipped from V and 8 bases from J, the junction kept 13 bases outside the gene matches. Germline values: CDR1 LNHDA, CDR2 SQIVND (reference sequence). The CDR3 sequence is 15 residues long. The full variable domain, with the rest looked up from reference TRBV19 and TRBJ1-2, is DGGITQSPKYLFRKEGQNVTLSCEQNLNHDAMYWYRQDPGQGLRLIYYSQIVNDFQKGDIAEGYSVSREKKESFPLTVTSAQKNPTAFYLCASSPMARQGAGYTFGSGTRLTVV.

The chain is built from TRBV19 and TRBJ2-1; 8 bases are a match to TRBD1. Germline CDR1 reads LNHDA; CDR2 reads SQIVND (reference sequence). CDR3 length: 18 residues. V lost 8 bases, J lost 4 bases, and 19 bases stayed unmatched. Written as DNA, the CDR3 is TGTGCCAGTTCACGCTTTTGGATCAGGGGGCTGACGTACAATGAGCAGTTCTTC. Amino acids: CASSRFWIRGLTYNEQFF. The complete variable domain, with remaining parts taken from reference TRBV19 and TRBJ2-1, reads DGGITQSPKYLFRKEGQNVTLSCEQNLNHDAMYWYRQDPGQGLRLIYYSQIVNDFQKGDIAEGYSVSREKKESFPLTVTSAQKNPTAFYLCASSRFWIRGLTYNEQFFGPGTRLTVL.

The CDR3, as DNA: TGTGCCAGCAGTTACTCGGGGGGAGCTTTCTTT. It encodes CASSYSGGAFF. The chain has TRBV6-6 and TRBJ1-1; D might be TRBD1 (5 bases). Germline values: CDR1 MNHNY, CDR2 SVGAGI (reference sequence). The CDR3 length is 11 residues. Trimming stripped 0 bases from V and 10 bases from J, with 6 bases between.

The chain recombines TRBV9 with TRBJ2-3; no definite D call. The germline CDR1 and CDR2 sequences are SGDLS and YYNGEE. Trimming cost V 0 bases and J 2 bases, with 13 bases left between them. The length of the CDR3 is 16 residues. CDR3 residues: CASSVGLPPSTDTQYF. The CDR3 region has the DNA TGTGCCAGCAGCGTAGGACTTCCTCCCTCCACAGATACGCAGTATTTT.

CDR3 coding DNA: TGCAGCGTTGAAGGGTGGACGGATTACGAGCAGTACTTC. Translating gives CSVEGWTDYEQYF. The J gene is TRBJ2-7, the V gene TRBV29-1; D gene uncertain. Trimming left V 1 base short and J 4 bases short, with 11 bases between. CDR3 size: 13 residues. Germline assignment: CDR1 SQVTM and CDR2 ANQGSEA.

The chain is built from TRBV7-2 and TRBJ2-2; 7 bases match TRBD1. Germline lookup yields CDR1 SGHTA and CDR2 FQGNSA. V dropped 1 base and J dropped 6; count of bases not matched to a gene: 2. The CDR3 sequence is 14 residues long. The CDR3 sequence is CASSLETGSGELFF. For the CDR3, the DNA is TGTGCCAGCAGCTTAGAGACAGGGTCCGGGGAGCTGTTTTTT.

V gene TRBV6-5 combines with J gene TRBJ2-2, with D possibly TRBD1 on 6 matching bases. V lost 6 bases and J 4 bases, leaving 15 bases between the germline ends. CDR1 and CDR2 (germline): MNHEY, SVGAGI. The CDR3 is made up of 15 amino acids. CDR3 bases: TGTGCCAGCAGCGACGCGACAGGTCCCACCGGGGAGCTGTTTTTT. Translated, it gives CASSDATGPTGELFF.

The CDR3 DNA follows: TGTGCCAGCAGCGTGGGCCCCGAGGGCACTGAAGCTTTCTTT. Its protein is CASSVGPEGTEAFF. The chain combines TRBV9 with TRBJ1-1, with D unresolved. There are 14 residues in the CDR3. Between the trimmed V and J ends, which lost 2 bases and 4 bases, there was a span of 12 bases. CDR1 and CDR2 from the germline V gene are SGDLS and YYNGEE.

This chain joins TRBV4-2 and TRBJ1-5; TRBD1 aligns across 7 bases. Per the germline V gene, CDR1 is LGHNA and CDR2 is YNFKEQ. The trim removed 2 bases at V and 4 bases at J, leaving 8 bases unmatched. This CDR3 spans 16 amino acids. The CDR3 sequence is CASSQIGGVWNQPQHF. The CDR3 bases are TGTGCCAGCAGCCAAATAGGGGGCGTTTGGAATCAGCCCCAGCATTTT.

As for this clone: The junction differs from germline at one of its ends, possibly a read error. The chain has TRBV15 and TRBJ1-2; 9 bases map to TRBD1. Germline CDR1 is LNHNV and CDR2 is YYDKDF (reference sequence). This CDR3 has 14 residues. The chain's CDR3 is CATSNLGQGYGYTF. The CDR3 DNA reads as TGTGCCACAAGCAACCTGGGACAGGGCTATGGCTACACCTTC.

The sample holds one count of this clone. The rearrangement links TRBV11-3 to TRBJ2-2; D is ambiguous. V lost 2 bases and J 4 bases, leaving 5 bases between the germline ends. From germline, CDR1 is SGHNT and CDR2 YENEEA. This CDR3 has 13 amino acids. CDR3 loop: CASSLSSTGELFF. For the CDR3, the DNA is TGTGCCAGCAGCTTATCTTCCACCGGGGAGCTGTTTTTT.

V is TRBV11-1 and J is TRBJ2-5; no firm D call. CDR3 length: 13 amino acids. Between the trimmed V and J ends, which lost 5 bases and 1 base, there was a span of 8 bases. Germline V CDR1 and CDR2: SGHAT, FQDESV (reference sequence). The CDR3 region is CASSRRFQETQYF. CDR3 nucleotides: TGTGCCAGCAGCCGACGGTTCCAAGAGACCCAGTACTTC.

V is TRBV7-2 and J is TRBJ2-7; D is undetermined. The CDR3 is made up of 15 amino acids. Trimming pared 1 base from V and 3 bases from J, leaving 13 bases between. Germline CDR1 is SGHTA and CDR2 is FQGNSA. The CDR3 DNA is TGTGCCAGCAGCTTAGTTGTTGAACCAATCTACGAGCAGTACTTC. Its translation is CASSLVVEPIYEQYF.

V usage is TRBV9 and J usage is TRBJ1-2; possibly TRBD1 for D (6 bases). The V end lost 3 bases, the J end lost 4 bases, and 13 bases lay between the germline ends. CDR3 length: 14 amino acids. CDR1 is SGDLS and CDR2 is YYNGEE in the germline V gene. CDR3 sequence (DNA): TGTGCCAGCAGCGGAAGAGGACAGACCTATGGCTACACCTTC. This translates into CASSGRGQTYGYTF.

This chain connects TRBV5-6 to TRBJ1-4; D gene unclear. The V gene lost 3 bases and the J gene lost 2 bases, with 14 bases spanning the gap. The CDR3 extends over 16 amino acids. Germline V gene lookup returns CDR1 SGHDT and CDR2 YYEEEE. The CDR3 loop reads CASSSVMGLTNEKLFF. CDR3 sequence (DNA): TGTGCCAGCAGCTCCGTTATGGGTCTGACTAATGAAAAACTGTTTTTT. Filled out from reference TRBV5-6 and TRBJ1-4, the complete variable domain reads DAGVTQSPTHLIKTRGQQVTLRCSPKSGHDTVSWYQQALGQGPQFIFQYYEEEERQRGNFPDRFSGHQFPNYSSELNVNALLLGDSALYLCASSSVMGLTNEKLFFGSGTQLSVL.

V usage is TRBV25-1 and J usage is TRBJ1-1, with no clear D. The ends were cut back, 0 bases at V and 5 bases at J, with 7 bases in the middle. The CDR3 has 13 residues. Germline values: CDR1 MGHDK, CDR2 SYGVNS. The CDR3 DNA reads as TGTGCCAGCAGTGAATATGATGGAACTGAAGCTTTCTTT. Its translation: CASSEYDGTEAFF.

There are a few counts of this clone. CDR3 residues: CASSRTDANSPLHF. The CDR3 DNA sequence: TGTGCCAGCAGTCGGACAGACGCTAATTCACCCCTCCACTTT. This chain connects TRBV2 to TRBJ1-6; tentatively, D is TRBD1 (6 bases). Trimming removed 5 bases from V and 6 bases from J, with 11 bases in between. Per germline, CDR1 SNHLY and CDR2 FYNNEI. This CDR3 has 14 amino acids.

V and J are TRBV7-9 and TRBJ2-3, with 9 bases matching TRBD2. Trimming cost V 5 bases and J 6 bases; bases outside gene matches: 6. This CDR3 spans 14 amino acids. Germline-derived CDR1 and CDR2 are SEHNR and FQNEAQ (reference sequence). The CDR3 sequence is CASSLSGGWDTQYF. The CDR3 bases are TGTGCCAGCAGCCTTAGCGGGGGTTGGGATACGCAGTATTTT.